Listed below are T cell receptor beta chains from one sample, sequenced in a study of cytomegalovirus exposure and HLA in healthy donors. Using immunoSEQ multiplex PCR, the repertoire was profiled, and TCRdb retains in-frame clones only, with some absent. This sample has approximately 69,000 clones; roughly 80% occur once, and the top ten carry approximately 22%. Sample: PBMCs. All receptors come from a woman aged 25 to 45 in good health and CMV-seropositive. The CDR3 runs from the conserved cysteine through the conserved F or W. D genes are given only for firm matches.

j_call: TRBJ1-5
cdr3_length: 15
v_call: TRBV2
d_call: NA
cdr3_nt: TGTGCCAGCAGTGAAGGGCAGTATAGCAATCAGCCCCAGCATTTT
cdr3_aa: CASSEGQYSNQPQHF

j_call: TRBJ2-5
cdr3_length: 19
v_call: TRBV27
d_call: TRBD2
cdr3_nt: TGTGCCAGCAGTCCAAAGGGATATAGCGGGACGATGGCACAAGAGACCCAGTACTTC
cdr3_aa: CASSPKGYSGTMAQETQYF

j_call: TRBJ1-2
cdr3_length: 14
v_call: TRBV6-1
d_call: TRBD1
cdr3_nt: TGTGCCAGCAGTCGGACAGGGCGGGAGTATGGCTACACCTTC
cdr3_aa: CASSRTGREYGYTF

j_call: TRBJ1-2
cdr3_length: 14
v_call: TRBV2
d_call: NA
cdr3_nt: TGTGCCACCCAAAAGGGCGGGGGAATTTATGGCTACACCTTC
cdr3_aa: CATQKGGGIYGYTF

j_call: TRBJ2-7
cdr3_length: 15
v_call: TRBV6-1
d_call: NA
cdr3_nt: TGTGCCAGCAGCAAATCCGGCCAAGGGGCCTACGAGCAGTACTTC
cdr3_aa: CASSKSGQGAYEQYF

j_call: TRBJ2-1
cdr3_length: 11
v_call: TRBV20-1
d_call: NA
cdr3_nt: TGCAGTGCTAGGCAGGGTAATGAGCAGTTCTTC
cdr3_aa: CSARQGNEQFF

j_call: TRBJ2-1
cdr3_length: 16
v_call: TRBV9
d_call: TRBD1
cdr3_nt: TGTGCCAGCAGCGTAGCGGGGCCAGGGGGCTACAATGAGCAGTTCTTC
cdr3_aa: CASSVAGPGGYNEQFF

j_call: TRBJ1-4
cdr3_length: 14
v_call: TRBV5-1
d_call: NA
cdr3_nt: TGCGCCAGCAGCTCGACAGTTACTAATGAAAAACTGTTTTTT
cdr3_aa: CASSSTVTNEKLFF

j_call: TRBJ1-1
cdr3_length: 15
v_call: TRBV5-4
d_call: NA
cdr3_nt: TGTGCCAGCAGCTTGGGGCGGGGGATGAACACTGAAGCTTTCTTT
cdr3_aa: CASSLGRGMNTEAFF

j_call: TRBJ1-4
cdr3_length: 14
v_call: TRBV7-9
d_call: NA
cdr3_nt: TGTGCCAGCAGCCCAGGGGTGAATAATGAAAAACTGTTTTTT
cdr3_aa: CASSPGVNNEKLFF